Below, 17 T cell receptor beta chains from the same sample are listed, as sequenced in a study of blood T cell repertoires in COVID-19. Repertoires were generated with immunoSEQ multiplex PCR, while TCRdb's copy carries only in-frame clones and drops some. The table shows over 35,000 clones, with about 92% occurring only once. The sequencing sample was made of peripheral blood. Every receptor here comes from a man aged 65 to 85 with active COVID-19.

V and J are TRBV19 and TRBJ2-1; D perhaps matches TRBD1 (6 bases). Germline CDR1 is LNHDA and CDR2 is SQIVND (reference sequence). With 3 bases removed from V and 13 bases from J, the gap between germline ends came to 22 bases. The CDR3 spans 15 residues. CDR3 coding DNA: TGTGCCAGTAGTATCGGGACAAGGCTTCCCCTCCTCCAGTTCTTC. Amino acid sequence: CASSIGTRLPLLQFF.

V gene TRBV7-9 combines with J gene TRBJ2-2, with 7 bases matching TRBD2. Germline V lookup: CDR1 SEHNR, CDR2 FQNEAQ (reference sequence). The CDR3 runs to 15 residues. The junction had 9 bases not matched to a gene; V was cut back by 5 bases and J by 6 bases. The chain's CDR3 is CASSRSGWKPGELFF. The CDR3 nucleotides are TGTGCCAGCAGCCGTAGCGGGTGGAAGCCCGGGGAGCTGTTTTTT.

The rearrangement uses TRBV6-2 or TRBV6-3 and TRBJ2-5; the D is unclear. Germline CDR1 MNHEY, CDR2 SVGEGT. This CDR3 spans 11 amino acids. V shed 4 bases and J shed 5 bases, with 5 bases lying between them. The CDR3 coding sequence is TGTGCCAGCAGTTTTTCGGAGACCCAGTACTTC. Translating gives CASSFSETQYF.

The genes are TRBV28 and TRBJ1-6, with 7 positions matching TRBD1. The CDR3 length is 15 residues. Germline assignment: CDR1 MDHEN and CDR2 SYDVKM. Unmatched junction bases numbered 8, after V lost 4 bases and J lost 8 bases. For the CDR3, the DNA is TGTGCCAGCAGTTCCGGGAAGGGGGCTTATTCACCCCTCCACTTT. This codes for CASSSGKGAYSPLHF. Based on the CDR3 plus reference TRBV28 and TRBJ1-6, the full variable domain is DVKVTQSSRYLVKRTGEKVFLECVQDMDHENMFWYRQDPGLGLRLIYFSYDVKMKEKGDIPEGYSVSREKKERFSLILESASTNQTSMYLCASSSGKGAYSPLHFGNGTRLTVT.

This chain uses TRBV29-1 with TRBJ2-7, with 13 bases fitting TRBD2. This CDR3 comprises 13 residues. V gave up 5 bases and J gave up 3 bases; unmatched junction bases: 1. Germline V gene sequence: CDR1 SQVTM, CDR2 ANQGSEA. The CDR3 loop reads CSVRTSGSYEQYF. The CDR3 DNA is TGCAGCGTTCGGACTAGCGGGAGCTACGAGCAGTACTTC.

This sequence joins TRBV5-1 and TRBJ2-5; 7 bases are a match to TRBD1. The CDR3 is 14 amino acids. Germline assignment: CDR1 SGHRS and CDR2 YFSETQ. Germline trimming cut 2 bases from V and 4 bases from J; bases unmatched to any gene: 5. CDR3 DNA: TGCGCCAGCAGCTTCGGACAGGTAGGAGAGACCCAGTACTTC. Translated: CASSFGQVGETQYF. Together with reference TRBV5-1 and TRBJ2-5, the CDR3 gives the full variable domain: KAGVTQTPRYLIKTRGQQVTLSCSPISGHRSVSWYQQTPGQGLQFLFEYFSETQRNKGNFPGRFSGRQFSNSRSEMNVSTLELGDSALYLCASSFGQVGETQYFGPGTRLLVL.

The chain couples TRBV28 to TRBJ2-3, with TRBD1 identical over 7 bases. Germline assignment: CDR1 MDHEN and CDR2 SYDVKM. The CDR3 extends over 18 amino acids. The ends lost 1 base at V and 8 bases at J; junction bases unmatched: 18. CDR3 amino acids: CASSLYGKGAFVARTQYF. For the CDR3, the DNA is TGTGCCAGCAGTTTATACGGGAAGGGGGCGTTTGTAGCCCGTACGCAGTATTTT.

The V gene is TRBV28, the J gene TRBJ1-2, with D possibly matching TRBD1 (5 bases). From germline, CDR1 is MDHEN and CDR2 SYDVKM. The CDR3 length is 14 residues. V lost 5 bases to trimming and J lost 6 bases, with 16 bases between them. CDR3 DNA sequence: TGTGCCAGCAGTCCAGGGCTGGGCGTCGATGGCTACACCTTC. Translation gives CASSPGLGVDGYTF.

This chain uses TRBV7-9 with TRBJ2-3; 7 bases map to TRBD1. Germline CDR1 reads SEHNR; CDR2 reads FQNEAQ (reference sequence). This CDR3 has 15 residues. After removal of 5 bases from V and 3 bases from J, the junction contained 8 bases not matched to a gene. Here the CDR3 DNA reads TGTGCCAGCAGCAAAACAGGGGTGTGGACAGATACGCAGTATTTT. Its protein product is CASSKTGVWTDTQYF.

The chain uses TRBV6-2 or TRBV6-3 and TRBJ1-2, with a tentative D call TRBD1 (6 bases). The V and J ends lost 5 bases and 10 bases respectively, with 17 bases between them. Germline values: CDR1 MNHEY, CDR2 SVGEGT. This CDR3 region has 13 residues. CDR3 protein: CASSPSYRVFYTF. CDR3 DNA: TGTGCCAGCAGTCCCAGCTACAGGGTTTTCTACACCTTC.

The genes are TRBV28 and TRBJ1-4; a possible D gene is TRBD1 (6 bases). Germline lookup yields CDR1 MDHEN and CDR2 SYDVKM. The CDR3 sequence is 15 residues long. Trimming left V 6 bases short and J 3 bases short, with 14 bases between. The chain's CDR3 is CASREQGYANEKLFF. The DNA of the CDR3 is TGTGCCAGCAGAGAACAGGGATATGCTAATGAAAAACTGTTTTTT.

In nucleotides, the CDR3 is TGTGCCACCAGCAGAGCCCCAGCGGCAGATACGCAGTATTTT. Protein sequence: CATSRAPAADTQYF. The V call is TRBV15, the J call TRBJ2-3; TRBD2 might be the D (5 bases). The germline V gene encodes CDR1 LNHNV and CDR2 YYDKDF (reference sequence). V shed 1 base and J shed 4 bases, with 9 bases lying between them. The CDR3 consists of 14 residues.

V gene TRBV5-1 combines with J gene TRBJ2-7, with TRBD1 as a possible D gene (5 bases). Germline V CDR1 and CDR2: SGHRS, YFSETQ. The V end was cut by 0 bases, the J end by 6 bases, with 13 bases between. The CDR3 runs 14 residues. CDR3 sequence (DNA): TGCGCCAGCAGCTTGGGTGATCCCAGGGTCGAGCAGTACTTC. It is translated as CASSLGDPRVEQYF.

The chain combines TRBV28 with TRBJ2-7; 10 nucleotides agree with TRBD1. Germline V lookup: CDR1 MDHEN, CDR2 SYDVKM. The CDR3 spans 13 residues. V dropped 1 base and J dropped 12; count of bases not matched to a gene: 6. Written as DNA, the CDR3 is TGTGCCAGCAGTTTATCGGGACAGGGGTATCTGTACTTC. Amino acids: CASSLSGQGYLYF.

CDR3 nucleotides: TGTGCCAGCAGGGACTACGAACCGTACAATGAGCAGTTCTTC. Protein: CASRDYEPYNEQFF. This sequence joins TRBV7-2 and TRBJ2-1; D perhaps matches TRBD2 (6 bases). Per the germline V gene, CDR1 is SGHTA and CDR2 is FQGNSA. The CDR3 sequence is 14 residues long. Trimming removed 6 bases from V and 4 bases from J, with 13 bases in between.

This clone was recorded only once. The chain carries TRBV5-1 and TRBJ2-2, with 7 bases matching TRBD2. Germline trimming cut 3 bases from V and 2 bases from J; bases unmatched to any gene: 1. Germline CDR1 SGHRS, CDR2 YFSETQ. The CDR3 spans 14 residues. The CDR3 DNA reads TGCGCCAGCAGCTCGGGACTAAACACCGGGGAGCTGTTTTTT. This translates into CASSSGLNTGELFF.

The V and J genes are TRBV5-1 and TRBJ2-5, with 9 bases fitting TRBD1. J was trimmed by 5 bases and V by 4 bases; bases with no gene match: 9. Germline CDR1 and CDR2: SGHRS and YFSETQ. The CDR3 runs to 15 residues. The CDR3 region has the DNA TGCGCCAGCAGCATTCCAGGACAGGGGATGGAGACCCAGTACTTC. It is translated as CASSIPGQGMETQYF.